A single sample is the source of the 26 T cell receptor beta chains below, sequenced in a study of T cells in Graves' hyperthyroidism and ophthalmopathy. Authors of the study amplified TCR beta CDR3 regions from RNA transcripts. Primed by the HTBI set, a first-round RT-PCR was run on the TCR CDR3. TCRdb re-analysed the multiplex PCR reads in MiXCR, keeping a single row per CDR3 protein. The sample has 300,000 to 400,000 distinct CDR3 sequences, approximately 18% seen once; the top ten hold 35% to 50%. Sequences were obtained from blood. The receptors come from a young man with Graves' ophthalmopathy.

This clonotype has a count of ten or more. This rearrangement joins TRBV5-6 to TRBJ2-3; D unresolved. Germline V lookup: CDR1 SGHDT, CDR2 YYEEEE. The CDR3 extends over 13 amino acids. Trimming took 5 bases from V and 4 from J, leaving 11 bases between them. CDR3 nucleotides: TGTGCCAGCAGTCTTAACGAGGCAGATACGCAGTATTTT. Its translation is CASSLNEADTQYF.

The rearrangement uses TRBV2 and TRBJ2-2, with 9 bases lining up with TRBD1. Germline trimming cut 11 bases from V and 7 bases from J; bases unmatched to any gene: 11. Germline CDR1 SNHLY, CDR2 FYNNEI. The CDR3 loop spans 14 amino acids. The CDR3 protein is CAGPGQGWGGELFF. CDR3 nucleotides: TGTGCCGGACCGGGACAGGGTTGGGGCGGGGAGCTGTTTTTT.

This clonotype came up a few times. The genes are TRBV5-1 and TRBJ1-5, with a weak D call TRBD1 (5 bases). The CDR3 extends over 14 amino acids. With 4 bases removed from V and 3 bases from J, the gap between germline ends came to 11 bases. The germline gives CDR1 SGHRS, CDR2 YFSETQ. CDR3 in DNA: TGCGCCAGCAGCGGAGGACAAGCCAATCAGCCCCAGCATTTT. The encoded protein is CASSGGQANQPQHF.

This clonotype was picked up many times. The rearrangement links TRBV11-2 to TRBJ2-6; 7 bases match TRBD1. The V gene end was trimmed by 8 bases and the J gene end by 0 bases; junction bases not matched to a gene: 7. The CDR3 covers 16 residues. CDR1 and CDR2 from the germline V gene are SGHAT and FQNNGV. The CDR3 here is CASLQGDLSGANVLTF. In nucleotides, the CDR3 is TGTGCCAGCCTGCAGGGGGACCTCTCTGGGGCCAACGTCCTGACTTTC.

This clonotype was counted many times. This rearrangement joins TRBV27 to TRBJ2-3, with a weak D call TRBD2 (6 bases). Germline CDR1 reads MNHEY; CDR2 reads SMNVEV (reference sequence). There are 15 residues in the CDR3. The V gene lost 3 bases and the J gene lost 3 bases, with 13 bases spanning the gap. The CDR3 is CASSLSAGRTDTQYF. The CDR3 DNA reads TGTGCCAGCAGTTTGTCGGCGGGAAGGACAGATACGCAGTATTTT.

Many counts were recorded for this clonotype. The chain is built from TRBV20-1 and TRBJ1-5; D unclear. The CDR3 spans 14 residues. CDR1 DFQATT and CDR2 SNEGSKA come from the germline V gene (reference sequence). V was pared by 6 bases and J by 2 bases, with 14 bases between. CDR3: CSATDGSRNQPQHF. DNA of the CDR3: TGCAGTGCCACGGACGGGAGCCGCAATCAGCCCCAGCATTTT.

The V call is TRBV14, the J call TRBJ1-5; D unclear. The V end was cut by 3 bases, the J end by 0 bases, with 24 bases between. CDR3 length: 20 amino acids. Germline CDR1 is SGHDN and CDR2 is FVKESK. The DNA for the CDR3 is TGTGCCAGCAGCCACAAAAACAGAACACTCACGCCCTATAGCAATCAGCCCCAGCATTTT. It translates to CASSHKNRTLTPYSNQPQHF.

This chain connects TRBV24-1 to TRBJ2-1, with D tentatively TRBD2 (6 bases). CDR1 is KGHDR and CDR2 is SFDVKD in the germline V gene. Trimming shortened V by 0 bases and J by 5 bases, and 7 bases separated the two germline ends. The CDR3 is 14 amino acids. The CDR3 region has the DNA TGTGCCACCAGTGATTTGCGGGAGCACAATGAGCAGTTCTTC. Amino acids: CATSDLREHNEQFF.

Here the CDR3 DNA reads TGTGCCAGCATGACTCTAGCGGGGGGGCAGGAGCAGTACTTC. Its translation: CASMTLAGGQEQYF. The genes are TRBV6-2 or TRBV6-3 and TRBJ2-7, with 12 nucleotides matching TRBD2. V dropped 7 bases and J dropped 7; count of bases not matched to a gene: 8. Germline V CDR1 and CDR2: MNHEY, SVGEGT. The CDR3 is 14 residues long.

Details on this clonotype: A much larger clone lies a single base off, so this may be a read error. The rearrangement joins TRBV10-3 to TRBJ1-5; D is uncertain. Trimming took off 3 bases at V and 0 bases at J, with 6 bases between the two ends. The CDR3 runs 14 residues. Germline-derived CDR1 and CDR2 are ENHRY and SYGVKD. In nucleotides, the CDR3 is TGTGCCATCAGTGAAGCTGATAGCAATCAGCCCCAGCATTTT. This encodes CAISEADSNQPQHF.

The gene calls are TRBV6-1 and TRBJ2-2; D gene uncertain. This CDR3 region has 15 residues. Per germline, CDR1 MNHNS and CDR2 SASEGT. With 10 bases removed from V and 0 bases from J, the gap between germline ends came to 15 bases. CDR3 sequence (DNA): TGTGCCACCCACATTGGGTGGTCGAACACCGGGGAGCTGTTTTTT. Residues: CATHIGWSNTGELFF.

Ten or more counts support this clonotype. The chain combines TRBV5-1 with TRBJ2-3; 9 bases fit TRBD2. Germline CDR1 is SGHRS and CDR2 is YFSETQ. The junction had 8 bases not matched to a gene; V was cut back by 4 bases and J by 5 bases. CDR3 length equals 15 residues. In DNA form, the CDR3 reads TGCGCCAGCAGCCCCGGATCAGCGGGGGGAGATACGCAGTATTTT. Protein: CASSPGSAGGDTQYF. Variable domain in full (rest from reference TRBV5-1 and TRBJ2-3): KAGVTQTPRYLIKTRGQQVTLSCSPISGHRSVSWYQQTPGQGLQFLFEYFSETQRNKGNFPGRFSGRQFSNSRSEMNVSTLELGDSALYLCASSPGSAGGDTQYFGPGTRLTVL.

This clonotype was recorded many times. The chain employs TRBV18 and TRBJ2-5; D gene uncertain. The CDR3 has 14 residues. The ends were cut back, 0 bases at V and 2 bases at J, with 7 bases in the middle. The germline V gene has CDR1 KGHSH and CDR2 LQKENI. CDR3 coding DNA: TGTGCCAGCTCACCACCAACAGCTCAAGAGACCCAGTACTTC. It translates to CASSPPTAQETQYF.

Concerning this clonotype: Given the absence of the conserved phenylalanine or tryptophan at the CDR3 end, a read error is likely. V gene TRBV7-6 combines with J gene TRBJ2-1; D possibly uses TRBD1 or TRBD2 (6 bases each). Germline V CDR1 and CDR2: SGHVS, FNYEAQ. CDR3 length: 15 amino acids. V was shortened by 1 base and J by 5 bases, with 12 bases between the two germline ends. The CDR3 sequence is CASSLEGGAHNEQFS. As DNA, the CDR3 is TGTGCCAGCAGCTTAGAGGGGGGCGCACACAATGAGCAGTTCTCC.

This clonotype was found many times. J is TRBJ1-1 and V is TRBV14, with TRBD1 as a possible D gene (5 bases). Germline lookup yields CDR1 SGHDN and CDR2 FVKESK. V was shortened by 4 bases and J by 1 base, with 19 bases between the two germline ends. The CDR3 is 17 amino acids. DNA of the CDR3: TGTGCCAGCAGCCCCAAACCTCCGGGACCGAAGAACACTGAAGCTTTCTTT. As protein: CASSPKPPGPKNTEAFF.

This clonotype was seen repeatedly, ten times or more. V and J are TRBV5-1 and TRBJ2-1; 11 bases fit TRBD2. This CDR3 region has 20 residues. The ends lost 0 bases at V and 0 bases at J; junction bases unmatched: 11. Looked up from germline, CDR1 is SGHRS and CDR2 is YFSETQ. This CDR3 reads CASSLAYPSGGSSSYNEQFF. The CDR3 DNA reads as TGCGCCAGCAGCTTGGCCTACCCTAGCGGGGGGTCTAGCTCCTACAATGAGCAGTTCTTC.

Details on this clonotype: The CDR3 end shows no conserved phenylalanine or tryptophan, and so a read error is likely. This chain's CDR3 is CASSLVGGDLNNEQFS. The DNA of the CDR3 is TGTGCCAGCAGCTTGGTAGGCGGGGATCTTAACAATGAGCAGTTCTCC. This chain connects TRBV3-1 to TRBJ2-1; TRBD2 is a possible D gene (6 bases). The CDR3 sequence is 16 residues long. Germline V gene data show CDR1 as LGHDT and CDR2 as YNNKEL (reference sequence). V lost 5 bases, J lost 5 bases, and 19 bases lay in between.

This clonotype has just a few counts. The V gene is TRBV18, the J gene TRBJ2-3; 10 bases match TRBD2. Unmatched junction bases numbered 13, after V lost 11 bases and J lost 5 bases. Germline V CDR1 and CDR2: KGHSH, LQKENI. The CDR3 has 15 amino acids. The CDR3 DNA is TGTGCCGGACGAAGACCAGCGGGGGGGGGAGATACGCAGTATTTT. Its protein product is CAGRRPAGGGDTQYF.

This clonotype was observed at least ten times. The V and J genes are TRBV18 and TRBJ1-1; no firm D call. CDR3 length: 15 amino acids. Per germline, CDR1 KGHSH and CDR2 LQKENI. With 1 base removed from V and 7 bases from J, the gap between germline ends came to 16 bases. The CDR3 sequence is CASSPRRGREGEAFF. The CDR3 DNA reads as TGTGCCAGCTCACCACGGAGAGGGAGGGAAGGTGAAGCTTTCTTT.

In the case of this clonotype: At one end, the junction sequence differs from germline, possibly due to a read error. The gene calls are TRBV10-1 and TRBJ1-5, with a possible D match to TRBD1 (6 bases). The CDR3 contains 14 residues. Per the germline V gene, CDR1 is WNHNN and CDR2 is SYGVQD (reference sequence). CDR3 protein: CASSGAGVGQPQHF. The CDR3, as DNA: TGCGCCAGTAGTGGTGCAGGGGTCGGTCAGCCCCAGCATTTT.

This sequence joins TRBV15 and TRBJ2-3; 9 bases align to TRBD1. J was trimmed by 1 base and V by 7 bases; bases with no gene match: 6. CDR3 size: 15 residues. The germline V gene has CDR1 LNHNV and CDR2 YYDKDF (reference sequence). The CDR3 spells CATTQDRGGTDTQYF. In DNA form, the CDR3 reads TGTGCCACCACCCAGGACAGGGGAGGCACAGATACGCAGTATTTT. Based on the CDR3 plus reference TRBV15 and TRBJ2-3, the full variable domain is DAMVIQNPRYQVTQFGKPVTLSCSQTLNHNVMYWYQQKSSQAPKLLFHYYDKDFNNEADTPDNFQSRRPNTSFCFLDIRSPGLGDTAMYLCATTQDRGGTDTQYFGPGTRLTVL.

This clonotype has just a few counts. Written as DNA, the CDR3 is TGTGCCAGCTCACCACCCGGTCCCTACGAGCAGTACTTC. Translating it yields CASSPPGPYEQYF. The chain links TRBV18 to TRBJ2-7; unclear D gene. The V end lost 0 bases, the J end lost 2 bases, and 5 bases lay between the germline ends. The CDR3 covers 13 residues. CDR1 KGHSH and CDR2 LQKENI come from the germline V gene.

This clonotype occurred a few times. The chain is built from TRBV29-1 and TRBJ2-1, with TRBD1 matching over 10 bases. The CDR3 runs 14 residues. Germline V CDR1 and CDR2: SQVTM, ANQGSEA. V gave up 4 bases and J gave up 7 bases; unmatched junction bases: 7. CDR3 nucleotide sequence: TGCAGCGTTGTAAAGACAGGGGGCTTTAATGAGCAGTTCTTC. Its translation: CSVVKTGGFNEQFF.

This clonotype was seen a few times. J is TRBJ2-7 and V is TRBV12-3 or TRBV12-4; TRBD1 matches at 9 bases. This CDR3 comprises 15 residues. V lost 5 bases to trimming and J lost 4 bases; unmatched junction nucleotides: 9. This chain's CDR3 is CASSPRGQGVYEQYF. As DNA, the CDR3 is TGTGCCAGCAGTCCCCGGGGACAGGGCGTATACGAGCAGTACTTC.

Details on this clonotype: This may arise from a read error, as a much more abundant clone is one base away. The chain recombines TRBV2 with TRBJ2-5; D possibly uses TRBD1 or TRBD2 (5 bases each). This CDR3 region has 11 residues. The V gene's germline CDR1 is SNHLY and CDR2 FYNNEI. The V end was cut by 8 bases, the J end by 5 bases, with 9 bases between. For the CDR3, the DNA is TGTGCCAGCGGGGGATGGGAGACCCAGTACTTC. It is translated as CASGGWETQYF.

This clonotype was counted ten times or more. J is TRBJ2-7 and V is TRBV5-6; TRBD1 agrees at 11 bases. The trim removed 3 bases at V and 5 bases at J, leaving 10 bases unmatched. This CDR3 has 16 residues. The germline CDR1 and CDR2 sequences are SGHDT and YYEEEE. The DNA for the CDR3 is TGTGCCAGCAGCTCAGGGACAGGGGGGTACTTCGACGAGCAGTACTTC. Protein product: CASSSGTGGYFDEQYF.